The 8 T cell receptor beta chains below come from one sample, sequenced in a study of vaccination and CD4 T cells after COVID-19. Antigen specificity for these receptors is unknown. Treatment denoted: approximately 9-day PBMC culture with coronavirus spike peptide pools or control peptides (ViraFEST assay). An Oncomine TCR Beta short-read assay was used to sequence the DNA from cultured CD4+ T cells. TCRdb processed the PCR reads anew with MiXCR; each CDR3 protein has one entry. The table shows approximately 4,900 distinct CDR3 sequences, with 44% occurring only once. The sample in question was CD4+ T cells from blood, cultured in vitro, obtained after SARS-CoV-2 vaccination. The receptors here all came from a human donor who had recovered from COVID-19.

This clonotype was found a few times. The V and J genes are TRBV24-1 and TRBJ2-3; a weak D match, TRBD2 (7 bases). V was cut by 4 bases and J by 6 bases, with 16 bases left in between. The germline V gene encodes CDR1 KGHDR and CDR2 SFDVKD. The CDR3 length is 15 residues. Here the CDR3 DNA reads TGTGCCACCAGTGACCGAGGGGGGGGGTCCGATACGCAGTATTTT. Translation: CATSDRGGGSDTQYF.

V is TRBV20-1 and J is TRBJ1-2; 8 bases line up with TRBD1. The germline CDR1 and CDR2 sequences are DFQATT and SNEGSKA (reference sequence). This CDR3 has 17 residues. The V segment lost 3 bases and the J segment 0 bases; nucleotides outside the gene matches: 12. CDR3 coding DNA: TGCAGTGCTAGGGGACAGGCGGCCGATATTCCTAACTATGGCTACACCTTC. As protein: CSARGQAADIPNYGYTF.

In this sample, this clonotype turned up a few times. The J gene is TRBJ1-1, the V gene TRBV20-1, with D possibly TRBD1 on 6 matching bases. V lost 6 bases and J lost 8, with 28 bases in between. The CDR3 totals 16 residues. Germline lookup yields CDR1 DFQATT and CDR2 SNEGSKA (reference sequence). The CDR3 coding sequence is TGCAGTGCGAGGGGGGGTTCTCTTAAAAACATACCGGAAGCTTTCTTT. It specifies CSARGGSLKNIPEAFF.

This chain links TRBV10-1 with TRBJ2-1; no reliable D call. This CDR3 has 12 residues. Germline CDR1 reads WNHNN; CDR2 reads SYGVQD (reference sequence). Trimming left V 8 bases short and J 3 bases short, with 8 bases between. The CDR3 loop reads CASGTFYNEQFF. CDR3 coding DNA: TGCGCCAGCGGAACATTCTACAATGAGCAGTTCTTC.

The chain carries TRBV10-1 and TRBJ2-1; perhaps D is TRBD1 or TRBD2 (5 bases each). The V and J ends lost 5 bases and 8 bases respectively, with 13 bases between them. CDR1 is WNHNN and CDR2 is SYGVQD in the germline V gene (reference sequence). This CDR3 is 13 amino acids long. The CDR3 is CASSPQVGDEQFF. CDR3 nucleotides: TGCGCCAGCAGTCCCCAGGTGGGGGATGAGCAGTTCTTC.

The gene calls are TRBV7-3 and TRBJ2-1; 10 nucleotides match TRBD2. This CDR3 is 16 amino acids long. Germline trimming cut 3 bases from V and 8 bases from J; bases unmatched to any gene: 10. Germline values: CDR1 SGHTA, CDR2 FQGTGA. In DNA form, the CDR3 reads TGTGCCAGCAGCTTCTCGGCTAGCGGGAGTTTGTATGAGCAGTTCTTC. Its translation is CASSFSASGSLYEQFF.

This clonotype has a handful of counts. V and J are TRBV20-1 and TRBJ2-5; D perhaps matches TRBD1 (6 bases). Trimming took 1 base from V and 5 from J, leaving 23 bases between them. Germline CDR1 reads DFQATT; CDR2 reads SNEGSKA (reference sequence). The CDR3 runs 17 residues. The CDR3 DNA follows: TGCAGTGCTAGAGTTGTTATGGCAGGGGATAATCGTGAGACCCAGTACTTC. It encodes CSARVVMAGDNRETQYF.

The chain has TRBV7-9 and TRBJ1-3, with D perhaps TRBD1 (5 bases). The CDR3 has 14 amino acids. The germline CDR1 and CDR2 sequences are SEHNR and FQNEAQ (reference sequence). Trimming took 10 bases from V and 3 from J, leaving 16 bases between them. The CDR3 DNA reads as TGTGCCACAACCCAAGGGACTTTTGGAAACACCATATATTTT. As protein: CATTQGTFGNTIYF.